Below, 17 T cell receptor beta chains from the same sample are listed, as sequenced in a study of memory CD4+ T cells and cytomegalovirus serostatus. The sort gate was single viable CD3+CD4+CD8-CD45RO+ cells for memory CD4+ T cells. Clones were read by immunoSEQ multiplex PCR, and TCRdb kept only the in-frame ones, dropping some. Of some 48,000 clones in the sample, over 75% were seen once. Material for sequencing was memory CD4+ T cells from blood. The receptors originated from an adult in good health and CMV-seronegative.

Points on this clone: In the same sample, other DNA sequences code for this CDR3. The J gene is TRBJ1-4, the V gene TRBV7-9, with 9 bases matching TRBD1. This CDR3 is 14 amino acids long. Germline V gene sequence: CDR1 SEHNR, CDR2 FQNEAQ (reference sequence). J lost 5 bases, V lost 4 bases, and 2 bases had no gene match. CDR3 amino acids: CASSSGQGNEKLFF. In DNA, the CDR3 is TGTGCCAGCAGCTCCGGACAGGGGAATGAAAAACTGTTTTTT.

This clone occurred a few times. The CDR3 protein is CATLRDFNSGNTIYF. The CDR3 DNA follows: TGTGCCACACTCCGGGACTTCAACTCTGGAAACACCATATATTTT. The chain recombines TRBV6-5 with TRBJ1-3, with a tentative D call TRBD1 (5 bases). CDR1 and CDR2 from the germline V gene are MNHEY and SVGAGI. Between the trimmed V and J ends, which lost 10 bases and 0 bases, there was a span of 16 bases. The CDR3 is 15 residues long.

The chain employs TRBV5-1 and TRBJ2-3, with D unresolved. In germline, CDR1 is SGHRS, CDR2 YFSETQ. CDR3 length equals 14 residues. The germline V and J ends were trimmed by 0 bases and 5 bases, with 10 bases remaining between them. CDR3 DNA: TGCGCCAGCAGCTTGGGAGACGAGCAAGATACGCAGTATTTT. As protein: CASSLGDEQDTQYF. The entire variable domain, with the rest obtained from reference TRBV5-1 and TRBJ2-3, is as follows: KAGVTQTPRYLIKTRGQQVTLSCSPISGHRSVSWYQQTPGQGLQFLFEYFSETQRNKGNFPGRFSGRQFSNSRSEMNVSTLELGDSALYLCASSLGDEQDTQYFGPGTRLTVL.

The chain uses TRBV6-4 and TRBJ1-4; no reliable D call. Germline values: CDR1 MRHNA, CDR2 SNTAGT. The CDR3 totals 13 residues. V was pared by 6 bases and J by 10 bases, with 15 bases between. This chain's CDR3 is CASSPVPRGKLFF. CDR3 nucleotides: TGTGCCAGCAGCCCGGTACCCCGAGGAAAACTGTTTTTT.

The rearrangement uses TRBV28 and TRBJ2-2; 7 bases align to TRBD1. The CDR3 length is 15 residues. After removal of 6 bases from V and 1 base from J, the junction contained 5 bases not matched to a gene. Looked up from germline, CDR1 is MDHEN and CDR2 is SYDVKM. CDR3 region: CASRRGQVNTGELFF. DNA of the CDR3: TGTGCCAGCAGAAGGGGGCAGGTGAACACCGGGGAGCTGTTTTTT.

The chain uses TRBV9 and TRBJ1-2, with 8 bases matching TRBD1. With V trimmed by 0 bases and J by 4 bases, 8 bases remained unmatched. CDR1 is SGDLS, CDR2 YYNGEE, per germline. The CDR3 totals 16 residues. The CDR3 protein is CASSVVGTGVGYGYTF. The CDR3 coding sequence is TGTGCCAGCAGCGTAGTGGGGACAGGCGTAGGCTATGGCTACACCTTC.

This rearrangement joins TRBV6-1 to TRBJ1-2; 9 bases match TRBD1. The germline gives CDR1 MNHNS, CDR2 SASEGT. V was clipped by 1 base and J by 3 bases; unmatched bases: 3. The CDR3 length is 15 residues. The CDR3 DNA reads as TGTGCCAGCAGTGAAGGTTGGACAGGGGACTATGGCTACACCTTC. Protein: CASSEGWTGDYGYTF.

V gene TRBV30 combines with J gene TRBJ2-2; unclear D gene. Trimming shortened V by 0 bases and J by 6 bases, and 8 bases separated the two germline ends. The CDR3 loop spans 13 amino acids. Germline assignment: CDR1 GTSNPN and CDR2 SVGIG (reference sequence). The CDR3 here is CAWSVRFPGELFF. The CDR3 DNA is TGTGCCTGGAGTGTCAGGTTTCCCGGGGAGCTGTTTTTT.

This chain connects TRBV12-2 to TRBJ2-5; the DNA was not compared with TRBD2, the D call given in the table. TRBV12-2 is recorded as a pseudogene. CDR3 size: 18 residues. CDR3 region: CASRPGASGNRRWETQYF. CDR3 nucleotide sequence: TGTGCAAGTCGCCCCGGGGCTAGCGGGAATCGACGCTGGGAGACCCAGTACTTC.

The chain carries TRBV28 and TRBJ1-1; maybe TRBD1 (6 bases). The CDR3 runs to 12 residues. Germline values: CDR1 MDHEN, CDR2 SYDVKM. The V end lost 3 bases, the J end lost 11 bases, and 13 bases lay between the germline ends. This CDR3 reads CASSLSRGRAFF. The CDR3, as DNA: TGTGCCAGCAGTTTGTCCAGGGGAAGGGCTTTCTTT.

The rearrangement links TRBV15 to TRBJ2-2, with D tentatively TRBD1 (5 bases). This CDR3 has 17 amino acids. CDR1 and CDR2 (germline): LNHNV, YYDKDF (reference sequence). The V gene lost 2 bases and the J gene lost 6 bases, with 19 bases spanning the gap. The CDR3 reads CATSRPFQGNKAGELFF. Here the CDR3 DNA reads TGTGCCACCAGCAGACCGTTTCAGGGCAATAAGGCCGGGGAGCTGTTTTTT.

V and J are TRBV7-6 and TRBJ2-5; D perhaps matches TRBD2 (5 bases). CDR1 is SGHVS and CDR2 is FNYEAQ in the germline V gene. The CDR3 has 15 residues. Between the trimmed V and J ends, which lost 2 bases and 2 bases, there was a span of 12 bases. The CDR3 nucleotides read TGTGCCAGCAGCTTAACAGCGGTTAGGCAAGAGACCCAGTACTTC. As protein: CASSLTAVRQETQYF.

In the case of this clone: Different DNA sequences within this sample yield the same CDR3. The V call is TRBV5-4, the J call TRBJ2-5; D gene unclear. CDR3 length: 13 amino acids. V was cut by 0 bases and J by 4 bases, with 7 bases left in between. CDR1 is SGHNT, CDR2 YYREEE, per germline (reference sequence). The CDR3 DNA reads as TGTGCCAGCAGCTTGGACTGGGGAGAGACCCAGTACTTC. This translates into CASSLDWGETQYF. Combining the CDR3 with reference TRBV5-4 and TRBJ2-5 gives the whole variable domain ETGVTQSPTHLIKTRGQQVTLRCSSQSGHNTVSWYQQALGQGPQFIFQYYREEENGRGNFPPRFSGLQFPNYSSELNVNALELDDSALYLCASSLDWGETQYFGPGTRLLVL.

V is TRBV5-1 and J is TRBJ2-7; the D gene could be TRBD1 or TRBD2 (5 bases each). Germline assignment: CDR1 SGHRS and CDR2 YFSETQ. V was pared by 1 base and J by 0 bases, with 11 bases between. This CDR3 is 15 amino acids long. This CDR3 reads CASSLTGTISYEQYF. For the CDR3, the DNA is TGCGCCAGCAGCTTGACGGGGACGATCTCCTACGAGCAGTACTTC.

This rearrangement joins TRBV28 to TRBJ1-6, with TRBD1 identical over 11 bases. The V segment lost 6 bases and the J segment 9 bases; nucleotides outside the gene matches: 7. There are 15 residues in the CDR3. From germline, CDR1 is MDHEN and CDR2 SYDVKM. CDR3 sequence (DNA): TGTGCCAGCAGGCCCCGGGACAGGGGGATTTCACCCCTCCACTTT. This encodes CASRPRDRGISPLHF.

The V and J genes are TRBV5-1 and TRBJ2-5; no reliable D call. Germline CDR1 is SGHRS and CDR2 is YFSETQ. V shed 4 bases and J shed 1 base, with 17 bases lying between them. CDR3 length: 16 residues. CDR3: CASSDPREGGQETQYF. As DNA, the CDR3 is TGCGCCAGCAGCGACCCTAGAGAAGGCGGCCAAGAGACCCAGTACTTC.

The chain has TRBV19 and TRBJ1-1, with D maybe TRBD1 (5 bases). The CDR3 contains 15 residues. Germline V gene sequence: CDR1 LNHDA, CDR2 SQIVND (reference sequence). Trimming shortened V by 2 bases and J by 3 bases, and 13 bases separated the two germline ends. DNA for the CDR3: TGTGCCAGTAGTATACTCGACAGTCTTGACACTGAAGCTTTCTTT. Its protein is CASSILDSLDTEAFF.